This T cell receptor (beta chain) was documented in a study of T cell responses to AZD1222 COVID-19 vaccine. TCRdb keeps only in-frame clones here, not all; method: immunoSEQ multiplex PCR. The top ten hold about 48% of the sample, which has roughly 100,000 clones, around 91% seen once. As for this clone: The antigen is not known.

Findings and limits, study-wide: Donors were mostly white British, more females; clonal diversity possibly underestimated. Repertoire sampling occurred only after the peak T cell response.

The V gene's germline CDR1 is LGHDT and CDR2 YNNKEL (reference sequence). V lost 4 bases and J lost 10, with 20 bases in between. There are 16 residues in the CDR3. The sample consisted of peripheral blood, taken on day 0 of AZD1222 vaccination. This TCR was recovered from an adult in good health. The rearrangement links TRBV3-1 (or the pseudogene TRBV3-2) to TRBJ1-6; D is undetermined. CDR3 region: CASSRIPPMEGSPLHF. The CDR3 DNA reads TGTGCCAGCAGCCGCATACCCCCCATGGAGGGCTCACCCCTCCACTTT.